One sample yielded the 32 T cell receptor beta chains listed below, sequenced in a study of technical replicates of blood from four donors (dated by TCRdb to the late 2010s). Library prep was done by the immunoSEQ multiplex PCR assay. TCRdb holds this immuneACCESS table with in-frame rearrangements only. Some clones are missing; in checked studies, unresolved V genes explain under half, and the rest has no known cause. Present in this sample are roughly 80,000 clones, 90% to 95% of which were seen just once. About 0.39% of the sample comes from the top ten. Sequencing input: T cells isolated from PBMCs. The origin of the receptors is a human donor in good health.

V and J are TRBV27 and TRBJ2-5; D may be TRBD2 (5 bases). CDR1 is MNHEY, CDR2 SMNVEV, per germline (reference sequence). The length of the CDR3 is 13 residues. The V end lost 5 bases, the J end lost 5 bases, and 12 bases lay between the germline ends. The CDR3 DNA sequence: TGTGCCAGCAGTACGACGGGGTGGGAGACCCAGTACTTC. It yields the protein CASSTTGWETQYF.

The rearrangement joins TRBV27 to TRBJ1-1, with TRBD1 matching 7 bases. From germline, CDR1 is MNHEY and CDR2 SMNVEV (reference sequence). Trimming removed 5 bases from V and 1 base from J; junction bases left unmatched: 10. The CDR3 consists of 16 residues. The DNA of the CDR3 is TGTGCCAGCAGTCTTTCCCAGACAGGGTCGAACACTGAAGCTTTCTTT. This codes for CASSLSQTGSNTEAFF.

The CDR3 nucleotides read TGTGCCAGTAGTATCCGGGGAGGCGAGCAGTACTTC. Protein product: CASSIRGGEQYF. V and J are TRBV19 and TRBJ2-7; D may be TRBD2 (6 bases). V dropped 3 bases and J dropped 6 bases, with 9 bases sitting between them. Germline V gene data show CDR1 as LNHDA and CDR2 as SQIVND (reference sequence). This CDR3 is 12 amino acids long.

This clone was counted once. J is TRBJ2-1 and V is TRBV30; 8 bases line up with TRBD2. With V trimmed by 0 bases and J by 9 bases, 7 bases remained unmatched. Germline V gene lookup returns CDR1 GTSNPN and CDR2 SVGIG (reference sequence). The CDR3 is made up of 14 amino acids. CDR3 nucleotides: TGTGCCTGGAGTGTCTATAGCGGGAACAGTGAGCAGTTCTTC. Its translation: CAWSVYSGNSEQFF.

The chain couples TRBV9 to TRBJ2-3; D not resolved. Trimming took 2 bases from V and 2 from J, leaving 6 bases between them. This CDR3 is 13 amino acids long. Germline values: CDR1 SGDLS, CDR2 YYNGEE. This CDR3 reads CASSVTHTDTQYF. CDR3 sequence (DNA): TGTGCCAGCAGCGTGACTCACACAGATACGCAGTATTTT.

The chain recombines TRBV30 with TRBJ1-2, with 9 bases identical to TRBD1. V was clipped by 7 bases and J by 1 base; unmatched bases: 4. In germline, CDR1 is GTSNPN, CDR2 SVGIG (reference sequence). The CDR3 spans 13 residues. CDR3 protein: CASGQGINYGYTF. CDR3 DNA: TGTGCCTCGGGACAGGGAATTAACTATGGCTACACCTTC.

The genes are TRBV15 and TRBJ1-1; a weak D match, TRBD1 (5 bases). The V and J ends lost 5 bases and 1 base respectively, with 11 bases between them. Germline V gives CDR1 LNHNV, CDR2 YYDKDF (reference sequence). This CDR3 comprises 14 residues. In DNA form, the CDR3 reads TGTGCCACCAGCGGGGGGACGGGGAACACTGAAGCTTTCTTT. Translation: CATSGGTGNTEAFF.

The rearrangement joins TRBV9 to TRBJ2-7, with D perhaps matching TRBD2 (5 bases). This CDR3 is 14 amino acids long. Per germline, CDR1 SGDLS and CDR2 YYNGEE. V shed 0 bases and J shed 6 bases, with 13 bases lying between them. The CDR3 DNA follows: TGTGCCAGCAGCGTAGGAGGACTTGTTAGCGAGCAGTACTTC. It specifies CASSVGGLVSEQYF.

CDR3 loop: CASSLYSETQYF. CDR3 sequence (DNA): TGTGCCAGCAGCTTATATTCGGAGACCCAGTACTTC. V is TRBV11-2 and J is TRBJ2-5; D unresolved. V was clipped by 2 bases and J by 5 bases, with 6 bases between them. The CDR3 spans 12 residues. Germline V CDR1 and CDR2: SGHAT, FQNNGV.

The CDR3 here is CASSQVGTPVEETQYF. CDR3 bases: TGCGCCAGCAGCCAAGTCGGGACACCCGTGGAAGAGACCCAGTACTTC. The chain couples TRBV4-1 to TRBJ2-5; the D gene is possibly TRBD1 (6 bases). Germline CDR1 reads MGHRA; CDR2 reads YSYEKL. The CDR3 is 16 residues long. Trimming took off 1 base at V and 3 bases at J, with 15 bases between the two ends.

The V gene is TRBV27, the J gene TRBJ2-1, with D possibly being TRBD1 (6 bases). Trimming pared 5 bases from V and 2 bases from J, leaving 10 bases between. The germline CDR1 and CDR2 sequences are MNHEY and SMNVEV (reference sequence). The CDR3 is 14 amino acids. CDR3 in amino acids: CASSPQGTYNEQFF. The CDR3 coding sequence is TGTGCCAGCAGTCCACAGGGCACCTACAATGAGCAGTTCTTC.

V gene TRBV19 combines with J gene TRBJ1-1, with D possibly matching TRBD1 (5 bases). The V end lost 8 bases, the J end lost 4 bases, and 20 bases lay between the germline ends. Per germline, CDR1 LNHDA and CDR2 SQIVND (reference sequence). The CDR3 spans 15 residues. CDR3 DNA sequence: TGTGCCAGTGAACCATCACGGTTGGGGGGCACTGAAGCTTTCTTT. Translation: CASEPSRLGGTEAFF.

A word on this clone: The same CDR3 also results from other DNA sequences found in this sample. The CDR3 nucleotides are TGTGCCAGCAGTTTGGGCAGGGGAACTGAAGCTTTCTTT. Residues: CASSLGRGTEAFF. The chain joins TRBV27 to TRBJ1-1; D possibly corresponds to TRBD1 (6 bases). CDR3 length equals 13 residues. The germline V gene encodes CDR1 MNHEY and CDR2 SMNVEV (reference sequence). Trimming removed 3 bases at V and 5 bases at J, with 10 bases between.

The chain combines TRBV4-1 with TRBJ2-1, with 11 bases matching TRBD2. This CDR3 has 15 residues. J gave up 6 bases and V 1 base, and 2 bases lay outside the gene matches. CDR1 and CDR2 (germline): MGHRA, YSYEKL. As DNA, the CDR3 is TGCGCCAGCAGCCAAGTACTAGCGGGAGCCAATGAGCAGTTCTTC. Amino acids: CASSQVLAGANEQFF.

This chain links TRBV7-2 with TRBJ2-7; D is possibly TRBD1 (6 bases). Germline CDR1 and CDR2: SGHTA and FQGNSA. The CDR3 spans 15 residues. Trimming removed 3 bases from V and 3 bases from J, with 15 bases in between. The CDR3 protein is CASSFRQELFYEQYF. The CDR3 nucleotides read TGTGCCAGCAGCTTCCGACAGGAGCTTTTCTACGAGCAGTACTTC.

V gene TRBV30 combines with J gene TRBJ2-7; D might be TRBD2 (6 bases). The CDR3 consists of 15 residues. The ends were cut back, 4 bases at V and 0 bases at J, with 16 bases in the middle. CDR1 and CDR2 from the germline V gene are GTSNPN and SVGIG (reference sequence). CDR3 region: CAWNKLSGSSYEQYF. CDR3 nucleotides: TGTGCCTGGAACAAATTAAGCGGGTCCTCCTACGAGCAGTACTTC.

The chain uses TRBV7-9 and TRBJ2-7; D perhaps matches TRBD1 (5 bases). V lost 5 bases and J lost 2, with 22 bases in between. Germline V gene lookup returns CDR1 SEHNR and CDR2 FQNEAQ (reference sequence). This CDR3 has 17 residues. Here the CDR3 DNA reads TGTGCCAGCAGCCTGAGATTTGTAACAGGCGACCCCTACGAGCAGTACTTC. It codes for CASSLRFVTGDPYEQYF.

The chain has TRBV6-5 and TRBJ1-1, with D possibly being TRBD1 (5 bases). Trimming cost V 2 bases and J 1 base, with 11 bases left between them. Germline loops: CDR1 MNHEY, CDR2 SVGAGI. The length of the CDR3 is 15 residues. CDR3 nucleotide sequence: TGTGCCAGCAGTTACCTGCGACAGCAGAACACTGAAGCTTTCTTT. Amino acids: CASSYLRQQNTEAFF.

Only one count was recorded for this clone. Here the CDR3 reads CASSLAGDREAFF. For the CDR3, the DNA is TGTGCCAGCAGCTTAGCGGGTGACAGGGAAGCTTTCTTT. This chain links TRBV11-2 with TRBJ1-1, with D perhaps matching TRBD1 (6 bases). Trimming took off 1 base at V and 8 bases at J, with 11 bases between the two ends. CDR1 and CDR2 from the germline V gene are SGHAT and FQNNGV. The CDR3 is made up of 13 amino acids.

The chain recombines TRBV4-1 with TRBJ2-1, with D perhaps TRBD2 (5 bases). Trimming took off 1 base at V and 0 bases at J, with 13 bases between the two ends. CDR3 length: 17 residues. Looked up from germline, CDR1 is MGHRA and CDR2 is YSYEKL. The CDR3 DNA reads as TGCGCCAGCAGCCAAGTAAGTGGGAGTAGCTCCTACAATGAGCAGTTCTTC. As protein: CASSQVSGSSSYNEQFF.

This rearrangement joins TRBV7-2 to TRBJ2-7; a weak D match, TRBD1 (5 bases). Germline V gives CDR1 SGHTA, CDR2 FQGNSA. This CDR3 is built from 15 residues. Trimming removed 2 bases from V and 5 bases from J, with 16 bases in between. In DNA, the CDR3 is TGTGCCAGCAGCTTAATTGGCCACCTAGGGGACGAGCAGTACTTC. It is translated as CASSLIGHLGDEQYF.

CDR3 nucleotide sequence: TGTGCTAGTGGTTTGGTTGGTATCAGACGGGAAGAAGAGACCCAGTACTTC. Translated: CASGLVGIRREEETQYF. J is TRBJ2-5 and V is TRBV12-5; tentative D call: TRBD2 (5 bases). This CDR3 contains 17 residues. Germline-derived CDR1 and CDR2 are LGHNT and FRNRAP. V was clipped by 0 bases and J by 3 bases, with 17 bases between them.

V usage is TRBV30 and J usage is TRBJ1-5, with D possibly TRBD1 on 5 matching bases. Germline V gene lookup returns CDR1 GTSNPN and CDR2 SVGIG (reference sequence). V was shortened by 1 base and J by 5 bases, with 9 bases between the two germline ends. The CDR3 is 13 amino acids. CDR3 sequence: CAWSGQSHQPQHF. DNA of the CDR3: TGTGCCTGGAGTGGACAGAGCCATCAGCCCCAGCATTTT. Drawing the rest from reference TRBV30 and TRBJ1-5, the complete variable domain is SQTIHQWPATLVQPVGSPLSLECTVEGTSNPNLYWYRQAAGRGLQLLFYSVGIGQISSEVPQNLSASRPQDRQFILSSKKLLLSDSGFYLCAWSGQSHQPQHFGDGTRLSIL.

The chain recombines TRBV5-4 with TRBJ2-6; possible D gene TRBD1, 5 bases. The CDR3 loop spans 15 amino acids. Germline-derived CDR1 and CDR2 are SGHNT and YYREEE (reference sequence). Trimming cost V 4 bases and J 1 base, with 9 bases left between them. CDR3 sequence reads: CASSAGFSGANVLTF. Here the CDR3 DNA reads TGTGCCAGCAGCGCAGGGTTTTCTGGGGCCAACGTCCTGACTTTC.

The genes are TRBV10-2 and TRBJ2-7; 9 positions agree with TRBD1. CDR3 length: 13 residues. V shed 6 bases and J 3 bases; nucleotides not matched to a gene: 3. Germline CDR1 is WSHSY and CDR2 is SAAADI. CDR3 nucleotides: TGCGCCAGCAGATTGGACAGGGGCTACGAGCAGTACTTC. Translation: CASRLDRGYEQYF.

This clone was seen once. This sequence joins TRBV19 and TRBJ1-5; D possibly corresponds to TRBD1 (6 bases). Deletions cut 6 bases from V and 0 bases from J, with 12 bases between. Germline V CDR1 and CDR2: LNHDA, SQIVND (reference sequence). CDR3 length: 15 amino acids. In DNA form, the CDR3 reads TGTGCCAGTAGGGCTTGGACAGATAGCAATCAGCCCCAGCATTTT. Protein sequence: CASRAWTDSNQPQHF.

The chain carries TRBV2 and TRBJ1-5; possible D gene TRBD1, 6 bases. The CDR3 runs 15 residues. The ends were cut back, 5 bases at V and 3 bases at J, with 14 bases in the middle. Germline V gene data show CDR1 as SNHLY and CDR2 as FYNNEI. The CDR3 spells CASSNGGAFNQPQHF. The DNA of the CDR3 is TGTGCCAGCAGTAATGGGGGGGCGTTCAATCAGCCCCAGCATTTT.

The CDR3, as DNA: TGTGCCAGCAGCCCCCCAGAGGATTACTATGGCTACACCTTC. Amino acid sequence: CASSPPEDYYGYTF. This chain connects TRBV9 to TRBJ1-2; D not resolved. V lost 4 bases to trimming and J lost 3 bases, with 13 bases between them. Germline V gene data show CDR1 as SGDLS and CDR2 as YYNGEE. The CDR3 runs 14 residues.

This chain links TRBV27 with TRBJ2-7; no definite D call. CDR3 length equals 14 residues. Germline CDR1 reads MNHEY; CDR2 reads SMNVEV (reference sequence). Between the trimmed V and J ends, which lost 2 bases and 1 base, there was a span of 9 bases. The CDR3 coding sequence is TGTGCCAGCAGTTTAAACCCAGGATCCTACGAGCAGTACTTC. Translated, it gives CASSLNPGSYEQYF.

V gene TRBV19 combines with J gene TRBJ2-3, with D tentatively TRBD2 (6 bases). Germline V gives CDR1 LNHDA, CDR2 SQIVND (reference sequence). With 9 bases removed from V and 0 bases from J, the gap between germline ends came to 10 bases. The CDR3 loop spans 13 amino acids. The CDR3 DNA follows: TGTGCCAGCAGGACTACTAGCACAGATACGCAGTATTTT. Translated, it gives CASRTTSTDTQYF.

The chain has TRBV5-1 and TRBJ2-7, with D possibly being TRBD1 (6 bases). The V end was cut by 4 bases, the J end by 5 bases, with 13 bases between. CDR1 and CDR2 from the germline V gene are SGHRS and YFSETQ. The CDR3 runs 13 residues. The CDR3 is CASSLGGRNEQYF. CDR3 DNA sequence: TGCGCCAGCAGCCTAGGGGGAAGGAACGAGCAGTACTTC.

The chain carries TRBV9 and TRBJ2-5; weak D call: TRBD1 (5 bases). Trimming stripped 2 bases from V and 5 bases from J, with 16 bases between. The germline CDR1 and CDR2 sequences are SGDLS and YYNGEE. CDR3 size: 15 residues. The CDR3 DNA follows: TGTGCCAGCAGCGTTAGTCTAGGGGTTCCGGAGACCCAGTACTTC. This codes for CASSVSLGVPETQYF.